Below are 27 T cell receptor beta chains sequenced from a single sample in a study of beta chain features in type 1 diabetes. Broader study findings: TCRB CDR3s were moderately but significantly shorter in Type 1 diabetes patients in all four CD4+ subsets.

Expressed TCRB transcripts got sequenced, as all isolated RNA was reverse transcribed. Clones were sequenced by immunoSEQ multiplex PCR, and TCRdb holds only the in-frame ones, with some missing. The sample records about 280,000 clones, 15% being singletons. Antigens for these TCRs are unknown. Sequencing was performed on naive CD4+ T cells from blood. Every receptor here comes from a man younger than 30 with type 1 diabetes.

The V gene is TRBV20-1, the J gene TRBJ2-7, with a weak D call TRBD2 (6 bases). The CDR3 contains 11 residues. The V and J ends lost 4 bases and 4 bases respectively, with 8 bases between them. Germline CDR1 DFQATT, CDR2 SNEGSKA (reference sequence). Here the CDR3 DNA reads TGCAGTGCTACGGGACTTTACGAGCAGTACTTC. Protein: CSATGLYEQYF.

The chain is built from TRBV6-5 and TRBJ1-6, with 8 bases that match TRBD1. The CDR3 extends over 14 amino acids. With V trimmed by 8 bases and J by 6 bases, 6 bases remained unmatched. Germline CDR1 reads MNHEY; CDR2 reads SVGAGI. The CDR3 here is CASGWDRSNSPLHF. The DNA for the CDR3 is TGTGCCAGCGGGTGGGACAGGAGTAATTCACCCCTCCACTTT.

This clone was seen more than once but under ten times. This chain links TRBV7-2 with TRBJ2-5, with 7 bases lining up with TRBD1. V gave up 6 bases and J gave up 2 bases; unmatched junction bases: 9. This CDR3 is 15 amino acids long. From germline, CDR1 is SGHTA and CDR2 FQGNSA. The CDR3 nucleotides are TGTGCCAGCAGTAAGGGGGCCCCGTGGCAAGAGACCCAGTACTTC. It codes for CASSKGAPWQETQYF.

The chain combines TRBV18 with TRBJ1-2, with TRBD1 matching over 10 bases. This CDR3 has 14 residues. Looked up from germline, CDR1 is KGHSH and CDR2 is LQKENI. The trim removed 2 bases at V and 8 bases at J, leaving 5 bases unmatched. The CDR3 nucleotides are TGTGCCAGCTCACCAGGGACAGGGGCGAGCGGCTACACCTTC. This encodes CASSPGTGASGYTF. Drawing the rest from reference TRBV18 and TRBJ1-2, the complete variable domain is NAGVMQNPRHLVRRRGQEARLRCSPMKGHSHVYWYRQLPEEGLKFMVYLQKENIIDESGMPKERFSAEFPKEGPSILRIQQVVRGDSAAYFCASSPGTGASGYTFGSGTRLTVV.

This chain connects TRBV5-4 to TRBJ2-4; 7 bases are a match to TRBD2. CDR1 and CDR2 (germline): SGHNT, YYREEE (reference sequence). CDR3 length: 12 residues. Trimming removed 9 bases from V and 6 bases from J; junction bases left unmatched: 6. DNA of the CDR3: TGTGCCACCCGGGGGGTCGGAAACATTCAGTACTTC. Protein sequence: CATRGVGNIQYF.

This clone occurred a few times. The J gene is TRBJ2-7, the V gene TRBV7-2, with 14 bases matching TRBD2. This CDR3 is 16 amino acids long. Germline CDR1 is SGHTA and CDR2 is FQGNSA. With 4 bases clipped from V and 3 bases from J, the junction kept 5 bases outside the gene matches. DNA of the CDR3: TGTGCCAGCAGCTCATGGACTAGCGGGAGGAGCTACGAGCAGTACTTC. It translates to CASSSWTSGRSYEQYF. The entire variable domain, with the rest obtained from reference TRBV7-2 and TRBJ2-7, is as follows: GAGVSQSPSNKVTEKGKDVELRCDPISGHTALYWYRQSLGQGLEFLIYFQGNSAPDKSGLPSDRFSAERTGGSVSTLTIQRTQQEDSAVYLCASSSWTSGRSYEQYFGPGTRLTVT.

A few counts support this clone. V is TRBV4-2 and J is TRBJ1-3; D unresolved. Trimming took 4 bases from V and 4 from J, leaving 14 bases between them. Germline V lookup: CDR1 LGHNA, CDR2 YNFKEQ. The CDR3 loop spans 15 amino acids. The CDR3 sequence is CASSLSTGLGNTIYF. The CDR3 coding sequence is TGTGCCAGCAGCCTCTCCACCGGGTTGGGAAACACCATATATTTT.

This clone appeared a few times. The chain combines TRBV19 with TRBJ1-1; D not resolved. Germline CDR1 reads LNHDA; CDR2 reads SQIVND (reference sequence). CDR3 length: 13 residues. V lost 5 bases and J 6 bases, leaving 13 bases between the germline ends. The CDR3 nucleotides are TGTGCCAGTAGTCCGGGAGGGATCGCTGAAGCTTTCTTT. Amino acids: CASSPGGIAEAFF.

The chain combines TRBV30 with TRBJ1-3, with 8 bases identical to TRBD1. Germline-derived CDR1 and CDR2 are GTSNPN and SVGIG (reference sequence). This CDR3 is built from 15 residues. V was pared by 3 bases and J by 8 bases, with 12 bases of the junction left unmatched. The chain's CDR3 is CAWSRGQGWSDTIYF. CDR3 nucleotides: TGTGCCTGGAGCCGCGGACAGGGATGGTCAGACACCATATATTTT. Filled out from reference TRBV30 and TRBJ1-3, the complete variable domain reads SQTIHQWPATLVQPVGSPLSLECTVEGTSNPNLYWYRQAAGRGLQLLFYSVGIGQISSEVPQNLSASRPQDRQFILSSKKLLLSDSGFYLCAWSRGQGWSDTIYFGEGSWLTVV.

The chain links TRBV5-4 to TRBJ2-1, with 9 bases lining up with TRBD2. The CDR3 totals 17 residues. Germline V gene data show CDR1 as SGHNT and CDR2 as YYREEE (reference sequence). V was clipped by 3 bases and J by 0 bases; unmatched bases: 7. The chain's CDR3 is CASSYGRGLASYNEQFF. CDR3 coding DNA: TGTGCCAGCAGCTATGGCCGGGGACTAGCCTCCTACAATGAGCAGTTCTTC.

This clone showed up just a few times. The CDR3 DNA reads as TGTGCCAGCAGTTACGGCAGGGATACTGAAGCTTTCTTT. It encodes CASSYGRDTEAFF. The V call is TRBV6-5, the J call TRBJ1-1; the D gene is possibly TRBD1 (5 bases). The CDR3 is made up of 13 amino acids. Trimming took 2 bases from V and 5 from J, leaving 9 bases between them. The germline V gene encodes CDR1 MNHEY and CDR2 SVGAGI.

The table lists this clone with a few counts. The CDR3: CASSWFRGEDTYEQYF. The CDR3 DNA sequence: TGTGCCAGCAGTTGGTTCAGGGGTGAAGATACCTACGAGCAGTACTTC. The chain links TRBV7-9 to TRBJ2-7; D is possibly TRBD1 (6 bases). Trimming removed 6 bases from V and 2 bases from J, with 20 bases in between. CDR1 and CDR2 from the germline V gene are SEHNR and FQNEAQ (reference sequence). The CDR3 totals 16 residues.

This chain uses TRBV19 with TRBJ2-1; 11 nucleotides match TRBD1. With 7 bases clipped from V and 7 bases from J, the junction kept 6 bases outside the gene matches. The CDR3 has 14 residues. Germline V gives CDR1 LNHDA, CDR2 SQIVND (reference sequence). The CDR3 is CASNGDRGWNEQFF. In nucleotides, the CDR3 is TGTGCCAGTAATGGGGACAGGGGGTGGAATGAGCAGTTCTTC.

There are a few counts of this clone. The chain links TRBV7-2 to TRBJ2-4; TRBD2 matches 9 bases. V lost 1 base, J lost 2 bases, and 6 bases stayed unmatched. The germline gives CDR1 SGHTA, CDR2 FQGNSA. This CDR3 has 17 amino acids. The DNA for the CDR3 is TGTGCCAGCAGCTTAGTCGGACTAGCGTCCCCCAAAAACATTCAGTACTTC. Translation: CASSLVGLASPKNIQYF.

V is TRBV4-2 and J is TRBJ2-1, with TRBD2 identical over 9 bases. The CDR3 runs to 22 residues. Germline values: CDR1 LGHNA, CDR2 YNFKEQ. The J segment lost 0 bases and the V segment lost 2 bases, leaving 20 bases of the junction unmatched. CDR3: CASSQYWAGGGLGSSSYNEQFF. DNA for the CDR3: TGTGCCAGCAGCCAATATTGGGCGGGGGGGGGCTTGGGCAGTAGCTCCTACAATGAGCAGTTCTTC.

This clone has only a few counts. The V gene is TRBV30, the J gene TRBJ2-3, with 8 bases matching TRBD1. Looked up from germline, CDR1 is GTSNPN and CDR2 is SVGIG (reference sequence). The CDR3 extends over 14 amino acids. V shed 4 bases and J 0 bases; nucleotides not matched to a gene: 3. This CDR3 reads CAWKQGASTDTQYF. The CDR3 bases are TGTGCCTGGAAGCAGGGGGCTAGCACAGATACGCAGTATTTT.

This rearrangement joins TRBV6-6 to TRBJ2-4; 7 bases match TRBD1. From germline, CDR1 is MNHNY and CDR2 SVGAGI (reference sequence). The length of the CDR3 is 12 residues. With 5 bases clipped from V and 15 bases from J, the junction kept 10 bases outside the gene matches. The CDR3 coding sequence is TGTGCCAGCAGTAATATACGGGACAGTCTGTACTTC. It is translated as CASSNIRDSLYF.

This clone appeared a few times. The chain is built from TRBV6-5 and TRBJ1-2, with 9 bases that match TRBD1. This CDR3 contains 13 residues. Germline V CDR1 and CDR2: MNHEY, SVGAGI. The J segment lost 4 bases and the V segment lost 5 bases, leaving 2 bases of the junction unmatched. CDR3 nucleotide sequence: TGTGCCAGCAGTCGGGACAGGGTCTATGGCTACACCTTC. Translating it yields CASSRDRVYGYTF.

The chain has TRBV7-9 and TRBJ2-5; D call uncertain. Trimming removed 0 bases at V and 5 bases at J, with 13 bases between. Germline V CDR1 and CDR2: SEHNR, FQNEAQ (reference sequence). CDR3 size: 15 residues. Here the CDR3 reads CASSLALARAETQYF. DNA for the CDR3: TGTGCCAGCAGCTTAGCGCTCGCTAGAGCCGAGACCCAGTACTTC.

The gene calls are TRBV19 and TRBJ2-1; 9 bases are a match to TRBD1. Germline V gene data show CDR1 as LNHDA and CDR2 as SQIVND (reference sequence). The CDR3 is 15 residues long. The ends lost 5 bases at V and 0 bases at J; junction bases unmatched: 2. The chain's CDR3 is CASSADRGSYNEQFF. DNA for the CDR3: TGTGCCAGTAGTGCGGACAGGGGCTCCTACAATGAGCAGTTCTTC.

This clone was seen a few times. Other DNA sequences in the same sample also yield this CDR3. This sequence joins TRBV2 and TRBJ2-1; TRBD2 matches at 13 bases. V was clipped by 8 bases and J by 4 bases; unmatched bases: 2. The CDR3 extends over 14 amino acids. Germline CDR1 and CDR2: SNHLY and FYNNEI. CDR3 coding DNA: TGTGCCAGCTCGGGACTAGCGGGGTACAATGAGCAGTTCTTC. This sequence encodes CASSGLAGYNEQFF.

CDR3 sequence: CASSLSRRMNPYEQYF. CDR3 DNA sequence: TGTGCCAGCAGCTTGTCCCGCAGGATGAATCCCTACGAGCAGTACTTC. V gene TRBV7-7 combines with J gene TRBJ2-7, with D hard to call. Trimming left V 3 bases short and J 2 bases short, with 17 bases between. The CDR3 is 16 residues long. The germline V gene encodes CDR1 SSHAT and CDR2 FNYEAQ (reference sequence).

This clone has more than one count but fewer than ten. The CDR3 DNA reads as TGTGCCTGCTGGACAGGGGGAAACACCATATATTTT. Translated: CACWTGGNTIYF. This chain connects TRBV30 to TRBJ1-3, with 8 bases fitting TRBD1. Trimming took 6 bases from V and 4 from J; bases not matched to a gene: 2. Germline-derived CDR1 and CDR2 are GTSNPN and SVGIG (reference sequence). The CDR3 consists of 12 residues.

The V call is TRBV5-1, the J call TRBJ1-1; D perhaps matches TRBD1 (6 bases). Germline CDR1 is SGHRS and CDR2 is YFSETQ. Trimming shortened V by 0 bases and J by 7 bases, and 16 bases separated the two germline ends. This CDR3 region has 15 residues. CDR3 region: CASSLAGGAGYEAFF. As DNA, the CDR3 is TGCGCCAGCAGCTTGGCGGGGGGCGCGGGTTATGAAGCTTTCTTT. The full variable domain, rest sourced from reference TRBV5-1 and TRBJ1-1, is KAGVTQTPRYLIKTRGQQVTLSCSPISGHRSVSWYQQTPGQGLQFLFEYFSETQRNKGNFPGRFSGRQFSNSRSEMNVSTLELGDSALYLCASSLAGGAGYEAFFGQGTRLTVV.

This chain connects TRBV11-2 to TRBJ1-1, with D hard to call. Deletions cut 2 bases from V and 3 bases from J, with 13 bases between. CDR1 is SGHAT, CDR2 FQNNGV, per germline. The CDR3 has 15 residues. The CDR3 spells CASSLRSLRDTEAFF. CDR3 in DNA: TGTGCCAGCAGCTTACGTTCATTGCGGGACACTGAAGCTTTCTTT.

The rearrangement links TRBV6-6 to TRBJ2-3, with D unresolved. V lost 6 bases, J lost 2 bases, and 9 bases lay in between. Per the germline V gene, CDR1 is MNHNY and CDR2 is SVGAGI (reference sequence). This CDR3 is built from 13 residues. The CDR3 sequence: CASRILHTDTQYF. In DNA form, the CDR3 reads TGTGCCAGCAGAATACTCCACACAGATACGCAGTATTTT.

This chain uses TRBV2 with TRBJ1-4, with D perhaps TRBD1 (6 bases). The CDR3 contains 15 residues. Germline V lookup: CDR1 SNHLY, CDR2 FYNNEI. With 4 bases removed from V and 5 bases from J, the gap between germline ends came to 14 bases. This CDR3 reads CASSGLGQGNEKLFF. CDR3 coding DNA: TGTGCCAGCAGTGGACTGGGGCAGGGGAATGAAAAACTGTTTTTT.